What follows is one T cell receptor (beta chain) and its context. Profiled with immunoSEQ multiplex PCR; TCRdb holds only in-frame clones, not every one. This sample has fewer than 350,000 clones, with 70% to 90% found just once. This entry belongs to a study of blood T cell repertoires in COVID-19. Study overall: T cells, B-cell-depleted T cells, or PBMCs provided the cDNA or gDNA that served as material.

Trimming cost V 6 bases and J 3 bases, with 11 bases left between them. The CDR3 spans 13 residues. Germline CDR1 is KGHSH and CDR2 is LQKENI. This chain links TRBV18 with TRBJ1-2; no clear D gene. The receptor's source is a woman aged 40 to 50 who had recovered from COVID-19. Sample: PBMCs or T cells enriched from blood (not recorded which). The CDR3 region has the DNA TGTGCCAGCTCCTGGAAGGGAGACTATGGCTACACCTTC. This sequence encodes CASSWKGDYGYTF.